These 9 T cell receptor beta chains share one sample of origin, sequenced in a study of liver allograft versus peripheral blood T cells. Background on the study: Repertoires from peripheral blood of liver transplant recipients were compared with those inside their transplanted livers.

A single record per CDR3 protein comes from TCRdb applying MiXCR to the reads. Of around 730 distinct CDR3 sequences in the sample, around 19% were seen once. The receptors were gathered from a human patient who had a liver transplant. Some T cells may trace back to the graft donor.

Notes on this clonotype: This could be a read error, since a much larger clone is one nucleotide away. This chain links TRBV7-2 with TRBJ2-7; D may be TRBD1 (6 bases). The better agreement between TRBJ2-5 and the DNA end casts doubt on the J call. The CDR3 has 18 residues. The germline gives CDR1 SGHTA, CDR2 FQGNSA. The CDR3 region has the DNA TGTGCCAGCAGCTCGGACAGAGGAGGATGGATGGACCAAGAGACCCAGTACTTC. It translates to CASSSDRGGWMDQETQYF.

In its sample, this clonotype ranks as large. The chain uses TRBV27 and TRBJ1-5; D not certain. This CDR3 region has 16 residues. CDR1 and CDR2 (germline): MNHEY, SMNVEV (reference sequence). The V end lost 7 bases, the J end lost 0 bases, and 16 bases lay between the germline ends. The CDR3: CASMPFPGPSNQPQHF. CDR3 DNA: TGTGCCAGCATGCCCTTTCCAGGACCTAGCAATCAGCCCCAGCATTTT.

By proportion, this clonotype is large. The J gene is TRBJ2-1, the V gene TRBV19; TRBD2 matches 7 bases. The trim removed 6 bases at V and 4 bases at J, leaving 12 bases unmatched. Germline CDR1 and CDR2: LNHDA and SQIVND (reference sequence). There are 16 residues in the CDR3. In DNA form, the CDR3 reads TGTGCCAGTAGCCCCCGGGGGGTAGCGGGTTACAATGAGCAGTTCTTC. It is translated as CASSPRGVAGYNEQFF.

CDR3 protein: CASSSRGVAGYNEQFF. In DNA, the CDR3 is TGTGCCAGCAGCTCCCGGGGGGTAGCGGGTTACAATGAGCAGTTCTTC. V gene TRBV13 combines with J gene TRBJ2-1; 7 bases are a match to TRBD2. This CDR3 is 16 amino acids long. CDR1 and CDR2 from the germline V gene are PRHDT and FYEKMQ (reference sequence). The trim removed 4 bases at V and 4 bases at J, leaving 10 bases unmatched.

V gene TRBV19 combines with J gene TRBJ1-1, with D hard to call. Germline CDR1 and CDR2: LNHDA and SQIVND (reference sequence). Trimming shortened V by 6 bases and J by 1 base, and 9 bases separated the two germline ends. The CDR3 runs to 13 residues. CDR3 DNA: TGTGCCAGTAGCGGAGCGGAGAACACTGAAGCTTTCTTT. Translated: CASSGAENTEAFF. Variable domain in full (rest from reference TRBV19 and TRBJ1-1): DGGITQSPKYLFRKEGQNVTLSCEQNLNHDAMYWYRQDPGQGLRLIYYSQIVNDFQKGDIAEGYSVSREKKESFPLTVTSAQKNPTAFYLCASSGAENTEAFFGQGTRLTVV.

In its sample, this clonotype is medium-sized. The DNA for the CDR3 is TGTGCCAGCAGCGACAGATTGGATAATGGTTCACCCCTCCACTTT. Protein product: CASSDRLDNGSPLHF. The rearrangement joins TRBV9 to TRBJ1-6; the D is unclear. The CDR3 has 15 amino acids. In germline, CDR1 is SGDLS, CDR2 YYNGEE. V dropped 3 bases and J dropped 9 bases, with 16 bases sitting between them. The whole variable domain, filled in from reference TRBV9 and TRBJ1-6, reads DSGVTQTPKHLITATGQRVTLRCSPRSGDLSVYWYQQSLDQGLQFLIQYYNGEERAKGNILERFSAQQFPDLHSELNLSSLELGDSALYFCASSDRLDNGSPLHFGNGTRLTVT.

This clonotype qualifies as large (0.1 to 1%). The chain has TRBV6-5 and TRBJ1-5; possible D gene TRBD1, 5 bases. Germline CDR1 is MNHEY and CDR2 is SVGAGI. Trimming removed 7 bases at V and 0 bases at J, with 13 bases between. The CDR3 length is 15 residues. CDR3 sequence (DNA): TGTGCCAGCAATACCAGGGCCTCTAGCAATCAGCCCCAGCATTTT. This encodes CASNTRASSNQPQHF.

This clonotype is labeled as large (0.1 to 1%). The chain has TRBV10-3 and TRBJ1-2; tentative D call: TRBD1 (6 bases). Looked up from germline, CDR1 is ENHRY and CDR2 is SYGVKD. V shed 8 bases and J shed 5 bases, with 12 bases lying between them. This CDR3 has 12 amino acids. CDR3 DNA sequence: TGTGCCATCCAGGGGTCCGGGTATGGCTACACCTTC. Its translation is CAIQGSGYGYTF.

To note about this clonotype: A much larger clone lies a single base off, so this may be a read error. J is TRBJ1-1 and V is TRBV27; tentative D call: TRBD1 (5 bases). The CDR3 runs 13 residues. Trimming took 6 bases from V and 3 from J, leaving 11 bases between them. Germline values: CDR1 MNHEY, CDR2 SMNVEV (reference sequence). The CDR3 reads CASSYPGDTEAFF. The CDR3, as DNA: TGTGCCAGCAGCTACCCGGGGGACACTGAAGCTTTCTTT.